These 7 T cell receptor beta chains originate from one sample sequenced in a study of CD8+CD57+ T cells in acquired aplastic anemia. Both TCR beta VDJ combination and CDR3 sequence profiling were carried out. Genomic DNA was the template for this profiling. TCRdb analysed the reads with MiXCR anew, one entry per CDR3 protein. The data contain approximately 250,000 distinct CDR3 sequences, 65% to 90% of them singletons. Those patients picked for sequencing had displayed CD8+CD57+ cell expansion on flow cytometry. Sequenced sample: sorted CD4+, CD8+, or CD8+CD57+ T cells (not recorded which) from PBMCs. Every receptor here comes from a human donor with aplastic anemia.

Concerning this clonotype: A junction boundary mismatches the germline segment, possibly from a read error. The rearrangement uses TRBV15 and TRBJ2-3; 9 bases match TRBD2. The CDR3 contains 14 residues. Per germline, CDR1 LNHNV and CDR2 YYDKDF (reference sequence). The CDR3 here is CATSLAGGPYTETF. CDR3 nucleotide sequence: TGTGCCACCAGCCTCGCGGGGGGGCCCTATACAGAGACTTTT.

This clonotype was seen repeatedly, ten times or more. The genes are TRBV10-3 and TRBJ2-1, with a tentative D call TRBD1 (5 bases). The CDR3 loop spans 19 amino acids. Trimming shortened V by 4 bases and J by 1 base, and 23 bases separated the two germline ends. Germline V lookup: CDR1 ENHRY, CDR2 SYGVKD. CDR3 bases: TGTGCCATCAGTGGGCGGTGGGGCCTCCACTCTCCGTCCTACAATGAGCAGTTCTTC. Protein product: CAISGRWGLHSPSYNEQFF.

This clonotype was detected once. The limits of the CDR3 on the DNA are not certain, so only TCRdb's listed CDR3 is given. The J gene is TRBJ2-6, the V gene TRBV9; whether TRBD1, the table's D call, matches the DNA was not checked. Germline V CDR1 and CDR2: SGDLS, YYNGEE. The CDR3 has 16 residues if both end residues are counted. The CDR3 loop is CASREEQYFGPGILTF.

J is TRBJ1-5 and V is TRBV11-2, with D possibly TRBD1 on 5 matching bases. The CDR3 spans 18 residues. Germline V CDR1 and CDR2: SGHAT, FQNNGV. V dropped 5 bases and J dropped 7 bases, with 27 bases sitting between them. This chain's CDR3 is CASSPRSGTSGKNQPQHF. Here the CDR3 DNA reads TGTGCCAGCAGCCCTCGCTCGGGGACTAGCGGGAAAAACCAGCCCCAGCATTTT.

In regard to this clonotype: The CDR3 ends on some other residue instead of the conserved phenylalanine or tryptophan, so this is likely a read error. It is unclear where the CDR3 begins or ends on the DNA, so no DNA is shown, and the CDR3 is as TCRdb lists it. The chain recombines TRBV2 with TRBJ2-1; the D call TRBD1 from the table was never checked on the DNA. The CDR3 is made up of 16 amino acids, end residues included. Per the germline V gene, CDR1 is SNHLY and CDR2 is FYNNEI. CDR3 loop: CASSEGGGHGQVVGLC.

Concerning this clonotype itself: Its ends do not fully match the called genes, so a read error is possible. The V gene is TRBV15, the J gene TRBJ2-3; a weak D match, TRBD1 (6 bases). Gene TRBJ2-5 matches the end of the DNA better, so the J call may be wrong. This CDR3 has 14 residues. Germline values: CDR1 LNHNV, CDR2 YYDKDF (reference sequence). This CDR3 reads CAASRGSGQDTQYF. CDR3 nucleotide sequence: TGTGCCGCCAGCAGGGGCTCCGGCCAAGATACCCAGTACTTC.

With respect to this clonotype: This is likely a read error, given that the CDR3 carries no conserved phenylalanine or tryptophan at its end. The chain recombines TRBV2 with TRBJ2-1; D is possibly TRBD1 or TRBD2 (6 bases each). The V end was cut by 6 bases, the J end by 8 bases, with 23 bases between. The length of the CDR3 is 16 residues. Germline V gene lookup returns CDR1 SNHLY and CDR2 FYNNEI. The CDR3 region has the DNA TGTGCCAGCAGCCACGGGGGCAGAAACGGTCAGGATGAGCAGTTCTGC. Translated, it gives CASSHGGRNGQDEQFC.